The text below deals with one T cell receptor beta chain. In the original processing: Counts of nucleated cells, estimated from reference gene primer amplification, were obtained. Sequencing was performed with immunoSEQ multiplex PCR; in TCRdb, only in-frame clones are kept and a portion is missing. V, J and clone size reflect that table, while D and trimming were determined from the DNA. This repertoire shows some 150,000 clones, around 84% found once; its top ten account for almost 8.5%. This sample was included in a study of blood T cell repertoires in COVID-19. Study overall: COVID-19 samples collected from the United States, Italy and Spain covered acute and convalescent phases. T cells, B-cell-depleted T cells, or PBMCs provided the cDNA or gDNA that served as material.

Trimming took 6 bases from V and 4 from J; bases not matched to a gene: 7. The germline V gene has CDR1 LNHDA and CDR2 SQIVND (reference sequence). The CDR3 runs 15 residues. The chain carries TRBV19 and TRBJ1-1, with 11 bases lining up with TRBD1. Sequencing input: peripheral blood. This TCR derives from a woman aged 60-75 years with acute or convalescent COVID-19. The CDR3 loop is CASRYGQGASTEAFF. The CDR3 DNA is TGTGCCAGTAGATATGGACAGGGGGCGAGCACTGAAGCTTTCTTT.